Listed here are 6 T cell receptor beta chains from one sample, sequenced in a study of cytomegalovirus exposure and HLA in healthy donors. The PCR had 60 Vbeta and 13 Jbeta primers. Clones were sequenced by immunoSEQ multiplex PCR, and TCRdb holds only the in-frame ones, with some missing. Of approximately 140,000 clones in the sample, around 72% were seen once. The sample consisted of PBMCs. Every receptor here comes from a woman between 18 and 30 years old in good health and CMV-seronegative.

The chain employs TRBV5-1 and TRBJ2-3, with D possibly being TRBD2 (6 bases). Trimming took 4 bases from V and 0 from J, leaving 9 bases between them. Germline values: CDR1 SGHRS, CDR2 YFSETQ. The CDR3 totals 14 residues. DNA of the CDR3: TGCGCCAGCAGCATCGGGACTAGCACAGATACGCAGTATTTT. This encodes CASSIGTSTDTQYF.

The genes are TRBV2 and TRBJ2-5, with D possibly TRBD2 on 7 matching bases. Germline V gene data show CDR1 as SNHLY and CDR2 as FYNNEI. CDR3 length equals 11 residues. V was shortened by 11 bases and J by 5 bases, with 12 bases between the two germline ends. CDR3 residues: CAGGGGETQYF. As DNA, the CDR3 is TGTGCCGGCGGGGGCGGGGAGACCCAGTACTTC.

This clone was seen a handful of times. The chain links TRBV29-1 to TRBJ2-1; 8 bases are shared with TRBD2. CDR3 length equals 13 residues. CDR1 SQVTM and CDR2 ANQGSEA come from the germline V gene. V lost 4 bases to trimming and J lost 3 bases; unmatched junction nucleotides: 2. For the CDR3, the DNA is TGCAGCGTTGGGACTAGCAACTACAATGAGCAGTTCTTC. It yields the protein CSVGTSNYNEQFF.

This sequence joins TRBV10-3 and TRBJ1-1, with D perhaps TRBD1 (5 bases). V lost 0 bases, J lost 2 bases, and 13 bases lay in between. This CDR3 is built from 16 residues. The germline gives CDR1 ENHRY, CDR2 SYGVKD. The CDR3 spells CAISESISGVNTEAFF. The CDR3 bases are TGTGCCATCAGTGAGTCAATCTCGGGGGTTAACACTGAAGCTTTCTTT.

The chain recombines TRBV28 with TRBJ1-1; 8 bases match TRBD1. Germline V gives CDR1 MDHEN, CDR2 SYDVKM. CDR3 length equals 12 residues. With V trimmed by 4 bases and J by 6 bases, 1 base remained unmatched. This CDR3 is CASSSTGAEAFF. As DNA, the CDR3 is TGTGCCAGCAGTTCGACAGGGGCTGAAGCTTTCTTT.

This clone was observed a handful of times. The chain combines TRBV10-3 with TRBJ1-1; 7 positions match TRBD1. Germline V gene data show CDR1 as ENHRY and CDR2 as SYGVKD. V lost 6 bases and J lost 1; bases outside the gene matches: 5. The CDR3 runs 14 residues. The CDR3: CAIRTGTENTEAFF. The CDR3, as DNA: TGTGCCATCAGAACCGGGACAGAGAACACTGAAGCTTTCTTT.